These 10 T cell receptor beta chains share one sample of origin, sequenced in a study of cytomegalovirus exposure and HLA in healthy donors. PCR used 60 Vbeta primers and 13 Jbeta primers. Here immunoSEQ multiplex PCR was the method, and the copy in TCRdb shows in-frame clones only, minus some. The sample carries just over 150,000 clones, roughly 85% recorded once. Sequencing used PBMCs. These TCRs come from a woman aged 45-65 years in good health and CMV-seropositive.

The genes are TRBV10-1 and TRBJ1-1; D is perhaps TRBD1 (6 bases). The germline V gene has CDR1 WNHNN and CDR2 SYGVQD (reference sequence). V was shortened by 0 bases and J by 5 bases, with 19 bases between the two germline ends. CDR3 length: 17 amino acids. The CDR3 region is CASSESNPGRGRTEAFF. The CDR3 DNA follows: TGCGCCAGCAGTGAGTCGAACCCCGGCAGGGGCCGGACTGAAGCTTTCTTT.

The chain employs TRBV4-1 and TRBJ2-2; 9 bases match TRBD2. Losses at the gene ends were 3 bases for V and 7 bases for J; bases not matched to a gene: 3. The CDR3 runs 14 residues. In germline, CDR1 is MGHRA, CDR2 YSYEKL. CDR3 DNA sequence: TGCGCCAGCAGCCAGGGACTAGCTTACGGGGAGCTGTTTTTT. Amino acid sequence: CASSQGLAYGELFF.

This clone is a singleton in its sample. J is TRBJ2-5 and V is TRBV6-1, with 13 bases aligning to TRBD2. This CDR3 has 18 residues. V shed 2 bases and J 5 bases; nucleotides not matched to a gene: 11. Germline V gene lookup returns CDR1 MNHNS and CDR2 SASEGT. The CDR3 protein is CASSERRLAGGSMETQYF. Here the CDR3 DNA reads TGTGCCAGCAGTGAAAGAAGACTAGCGGGGGGCTCTATGGAGACCCAGTACTTC.

Worth noting for this clone: One end of the junction fails to match germline, which may point to a read error. The V and J genes are TRBV2 and TRBJ1-2; possible D gene TRBD1, 5 bases. The CDR3 totals 10 residues. The germline gives CDR1 SNHLY, CDR2 FYNNEI. The CDR3 sequence: CASSEGGTYF. As DNA, the CDR3 is TGTGCCAGCAGTGAGGGCGGGACCTACTTC.

CDR3 sequence (DNA): TGTGCCAGCAGGTCAACAGGGGAAGCTGAAGCTTTCTTT. It specifies CASRSTGEAEAFF. The V and J genes are TRBV6-5 and TRBJ1-1; 7 nucleotides line up with TRBD1. The germline gives CDR1 MNHEY, CDR2 SVGAGI. The CDR3 has 13 amino acids. The V segment lost 6 bases and the J segment 6 bases; nucleotides outside the gene matches: 7.

This clone was counted a few times. The rearrangement joins TRBV11-2 to TRBJ2-3; 12 bases match TRBD2. The CDR3 extends over 18 amino acids. V was pared by 5 bases and J by 4 bases, with 13 bases of the junction left unmatched. Germline V gene data show CDR1 as SGHAT and CDR2 as FQNNGV. The CDR3 loop is CASSRRLAGEVEADTQYF. CDR3 in DNA: TGTGCCAGCAGCCGCCGACTAGCGGGAGAGGTGGAGGCAGATACGCAGTATTTT.

This clone has only a few counts. This chain uses TRBV6-1 with TRBJ1-2, with 7 bases identical to TRBD1. Per germline, CDR1 MNHNS and CDR2 SASEGT. CDR3 length: 14 amino acids. Unmatched junction bases numbered 4, after V lost 4 bases and J lost 2 bases. Here the CDR3 reads CASSARTGNYGYTF. The DNA for the CDR3 is TGTGCCAGCAGTGCCCGGACAGGAAACTATGGCTACACCTTC.

The genes are TRBV7-8 and TRBJ2-3; 10 positions match TRBD2. The CDR3 is 16 amino acids. Trimming removed 5 bases from V and 2 bases from J; junction bases left unmatched: 7. Germline CDR1 SGHVS, CDR2 FQNEAQ. This CDR3 is CASSLPTSGFTDTQYF. Here the CDR3 DNA reads TGTGCCAGCAGCCTCCCGACTAGCGGGTTCACAGATACGCAGTATTTT.

This clone was seen just once. V usage is TRBV28 and J usage is TRBJ2-5; 9 positions agree with TRBD1. Judging by the DNA end, TRBJ2-7 fits better; the J call may be wrong. This CDR3 region has 16 residues. CDR1 MDHEN and CDR2 SYDVKM come from the germline V gene. The CDR3 bases are TGTGCCAGCAGTTCAGTGCCGGGACAGGGCTCCTACGAGCAGTACTTC. Its translation is CASSSVPGQGSYEQYF.

This chain joins TRBV4-3 and TRBJ2-3, with D unresolved. The CDR3 spans 13 residues. The germline gives CDR1 LGHNA, CDR2 YSLEER. The V and J ends lost 3 bases and 2 bases respectively, with 6 bases between them. The CDR3 DNA reads as TGCGCCAGCAGCCACCTCCCCACAGATACGCAGTATTTT. It yields the protein CASSHLPTDTQYF.